This entry features one TCR beta chain sequence. The antigen remains undetermined. Depth targeted 1 in 200,000 to 1 in 1 million T cells, averaging 10x coverage per clonotype. Repertoires were generated with immunoSEQ multiplex PCR, while TCRdb's copy carries only in-frame clones and drops some. Among 70,000 to 80,000 clones, roughly 80% were seen once, and the ten largest hold about 36%. The entry originates in a study of cytotoxic CD8 clonotypes in ibrutinib-treated CLL. Study-wide results and limits: Baseline values of clonality outstripped age-matched healthy donors and followed circulating CD8+ T-cell counts. Clonality increased with ibrutinib response but returned toward baseline at progression.

V was clipped by 4 bases and J by 5 bases; unmatched bases: 13. Germline CDR1 reads SGHAT; CDR2 reads FQNNGV. The CDR3 is made up of 17 amino acids. The receptor was derived from a human donor with chronic lymphocytic leukemia. J is TRBJ2-3 and V is TRBV11-2; 9 nucleotides agree with TRBD2. This material consisted of PBMCs, taken after 24 months of ibrutinib treatment. This CDR3 is CASSSGLAGGPVDTQYF. For the CDR3, the DNA is TGTGCCAGCAGCTCGGGGTTGGCGGGAGGGCCTGTAGATACGCAGTATTTT.